A selection of T cell receptor beta chains follows, all from one sample in a study of metastatic and nonmetastatic thyroid tumors. TCRdb recomputed clones from the PCR reads via MiXCR. Of approximately 21,000 clones listed, about 18% are singletons. Material: blood. The receptor set was obtained from a male donor with papillary thyroid cancer or a benign thyroid nodule (not recorded which). Some clones in this sample may be carry-over from other donors' samples. CDR3s include the opening cysteine and the closing phenylalanine or tryptophan. The D gene is left open where the match is weak. Clone sizes are given selectively: once, few, many, or a class where the clone is expanded.

CDR3: CASSPGQMNEKLFF; DNA: TGTGCCAGCAGTCCAGGACAGATGAATGAAAAACTGTTTTTT; V: TRBV28; D: .; length: 14; J: TRBJ1-4; size: few
CDR3: CASSPQSKLYEQYF; DNA: TGTGCCAGCTCACCCCAGTCGAAGCTGTACGAGCAGTACTTC; V: TRBV18; D: .; length: 14; J: TRBJ2-7; size: medium-sized
CDR3: CASSLKGTGEYGYTF; DNA: TGTGCCAGCAGCTTAAAGGGGACAGGGGAATATGGCTACACCTTC; V: TRBV5-4; D: TRBD1; length: 15; J: TRBJ1-2; size: many
CDR3: CASSFSDPYEQYF; DNA: TGTGCCAGCAGCTTCTCAGACCCCTACGAGCAGTACTTC; V: TRBV7-9; D: .; length: 13; J: TRBJ2-7; size: .
CDR3: CASRYSKNQPQHF; DNA: TGTGCCAGCAGGTACAGTAAAAATCAGCCCCAGCATTTT; V: TRBV2; D: .; length: 13; J: TRBJ1-5; size: .
CDR3: CATSETGSSSQPQHF; DNA: TGTGCCACCAGTGAGACAGGGAGTAGTAGTCAGCCCCAGCATTTT; V: TRBV24-1; D: TRBD1; length: 15; J: TRBJ1-5; size: many
CDR3: CASTQGTYGYTF; DNA: TGTGCCAGTACACAGGGGACTTATGGCTACACCTTC; V: TRBV19; D: TRBD1; length: 12; J: TRBJ1-2; size: few
CDR3: CASSITGANVLTF; DNA: TGTGCCAGTAGTATCACCGGGGCCAACGTCCTGACTTTC; V: TRBV19; D: .; length: 13; J: TRBJ2-6; size: medium-sized
CDR3: CASRQGNYGYTF; DNA: TGCGCCAGCAGACAGGGTAACTATGGCTACACCTTC; V: TRBV10-1; D: .; length: 12; J: TRBJ1-2; size: medium-sized
CDR3: CASSVTGNTEAFF; DNA: TGTGCCAGCAGTGTAACAGGGAACACTGAAGCTTTCTTT; V: TRBV25-1; D: .; length: 13; J: TRBJ1-1; size: few
CDR3: CASSLAGMGADTQYF; DNA: TGCGCCAGCAGCTTGGCCGGAATGGGGGCAGATACGCAGTATTTT; V: TRBV5-1; D: .; length: 15; J: TRBJ2-3; size: many
CDR3: CASSQNSPHQPQHF; DNA: TGCGCCAGCAGCCAAAACTCTCCCCATCAGCCCCAGCATTTT; V: TRBV4-1; D: .; length: 14; J: TRBJ1-5; size: many
CDR3: CASSSAGTSGNEQFF; DNA: TGTGCCAGCAGCTCTGCCGGGACTAGCGGCAATGAGCAGTTCTTC; V: TRBV7-8; D: TRBD2; length: 15; J: TRBJ2-1; size: .
CDR3: CASSSVSWGRNEKLFF; DNA: TGTGCCAGCAGCTCAGTATCCTGGGGCAGAAATGAAAAACTGTTTTTT; V: TRBV14; D: .; length: 16; J: TRBJ1-4; size: many
CDR3: CASSEFWGNSGANVLTF; DNA: TGTGCCAGCAGTGAATTCTGGGGGAACTCTGGGGCCAACGTCCTGACTTTC; V: TRBV6-1; D: .; length: 17; J: TRBJ2-6; size: many
CDR3: CASSLSSGANVLTF; DNA: TGTGCCAGCAGCTTAAGCTCTGGGGCCAACGTCCTGACTTTC; V: TRBV7-3; D: .; length: 14; J: TRBJ2-6; size: many
CDR3: CASTTGQGVGTTNEKLFF; DNA: TGTGCCAGTACCACCGGACAGGGGGTCGGGACAACTAATGAAAAACTGTTTTTT; V: TRBV19; D: TRBD1; length: 18; J: TRBJ1-4; size: many
CDR3: CSASENQETQYF; DNA: TGCAGTGCTAGTGAGAACCAAGAGACCCAGTACTTC; V: TRBV20-1; D: .; length: 12; J: TRBJ2-5; size: many
CDR3: CASSGTGTGDMSTEAFF; DNA: TGTGCCAGCAGCGGAACCGGGACAGGGGATATGAGTACTGAAGCTTTCTTT; V: TRBV9; D: TRBD1; length: 17; J: TRBJ1-1; size: many
CDR3: CASSSWEEQYF; DNA: TGTGCCAGCAGTTCCTGGGAGGAGCAGTACTTC; V: TRBV27; D: .; length: 11; J: TRBJ2-7; size: few
CDR3: CASSPGSSGEAFF; DNA: TGTGCCAGCAGCCCAGGGTCGAGCGGTGAAGCTTTCTTT; V: TRBV7-9; D: .; length: 13; J: TRBJ1-1; size: .
CDR3: CASKTTLRQPQHF; DNA: TGTGCCAGCAAGACTACACTTCGTCAGCCCCAGCATTTT; V: TRBV2; D: .; length: 13; J: TRBJ1-5; size: few
CDR3: CASSFAPGSYEQYF; DNA: TGTGCCAGCAGTTTCGCCCCAGGATCCTACGAGCAGTACTTC; V: TRBV12-3/TRBV12-4; D: .; length: 14; J: TRBJ2-7; size: .
CDR3: CASSPGGRLSSYEQYF; DNA: TGTGCCAGCTCACCTGGCGGGCGACTAAGCTCCTACGAGCAGTACTTC; V: TRBV18; D: .; length: 16; J: TRBJ2-7; size: medium-sized
CDR3: CASSPDPATDTQYF; DNA: TGTGCCAGCAGCCCTGACCCGGCCACAGATACGCAGTATTTT; V: TRBV7-3; D: .; length: 14; J: TRBJ2-3; size: many
CDR3: CASSQAGHNEKLFF; DNA: TGTGCCAGCAGCCAAGCGGGACACAATGAAAAACTGTTTTTT; V: TRBV4-2; D: .; length: 14; J: TRBJ1-4; size: .
CDR3: CASSPSGQGRGEETQYF; DNA: TGTGCCAGCTCACCATCGGGACAGGGTAGGGGAGAAGAGACCCAGTACTTC; V: TRBV18; D: TRBD1; length: 17; J: TRBJ2-5; size: many
CDR3: CSVVRDETQYF; DNA: TGCAGCGTTGTTCGGGACGAGACCCAGTACTTC; V: TRBV29-1; D: .; length: 11; J: TRBJ2-5; size: many
CDR3: CASSSLNAGAGNEQFF; DNA: TGTGCCAGCAGCTCCCTTAATGCGGGAGCGGGCAATGAGCAGTTCTTC; V: TRBV11-1; D: TRBD2; length: 16; J: TRBJ2-1; size: .
CDR3: CASSLEFGANQPQHF; DNA: TGTGCCAGCAGCTTAGAATTTGGCGCAAATCAGCCCCAGCATTTT; V: TRBV11-2; D: .; length: 15; J: TRBJ1-5; size: medium-sized
CDR3: CASTLMTRGTYEQYF; DNA: TGTGCCAGCACCCTTATGACTAGAGGTACCTACGAGCAGTACTTC; V: TRBV28; D: .; length: 15; J: TRBJ2-7; size: many
CDR3: CASSFGGDGYTF; DNA: TGTGCCAGCAGTTTTGGGGGGGATGGCTACACCTTC; V: TRBV27; D: .; length: 12; J: TRBJ1-2; size: medium-sized
CDR3: CASTSSLGGYEQFF; DNA: TGTGCCAGCACCTCGTCCCTAGGGGGATATGAGCAGTTCTTC; V: TRBV12-3/TRBV12-4; D: .; length: 14; J: TRBJ2-1; size: medium-sized
CDR3: CATSASFVGKNTGELFF; DNA: TGTGCCACCAGCGCGAGTTTTGTGGGGAAGAACACCGGGGAGCTGTTTTTT; V: TRBV15; D: .; length: 17; J: TRBJ2-2; size: many
CDR3: CASSYGRSDTEAFF; DNA: TGTGCCAGCAGTTACGGGAGATCTGACACTGAAGCTTTCTTT; V: TRBV6-2/TRBV6-3; D: .; length: 14; J: TRBJ1-1; size: few
CDR3: CASSVPLAGGPGAYNEQFF; DNA: TGTGCCAGCAGTGTGCCACTAGCGGGGGGGCCGGGTGCCTACAATGAGCAGTTCTTC; V: TRBV2; D: TRBD2; length: 19; J: TRBJ2-1; size: many
CDR3: CASSPSTGTSYGYTF; DNA: TGTGCCAGCAGTCCCTCGACAGGGACCAGCTATGGCTACACCTTC; V: TRBV6-2/TRBV6-3; D: TRBD1; length: 15; J: TRBJ1-2; size: few
CDR3: CASRRLAVGTSSYEQYF; DNA: TGCGCCAGCAGGCGACTAGCGGTGGGGACCAGCTCCTACGAGCAGTACTTC; V: TRBV4-1; D: TRBD2; length: 17; J: TRBJ2-7; size: .
CDR3: CASSPTTGSGGGILKTQYF; DNA: TGTGCCAGCAGTCCAACAACGGGTTCCGGAGGGGGCATATTAAAGACCCAGTACTTC; V: TRBV6-2/TRBV6-3; D: .; length: 19; J: TRBJ2-5; size: .
CDR3: CSVESGMNTEAFF; DNA: TGCAGCGTTGAGTCGGGGATGAACACTGAAGCTTTCTTT; V: TRBV29-1; D: .; length: 13; J: TRBJ1-1; size: many
CDR3: CSARDPPSGGGNEQFF; DNA: TGCAGTGCTAGAGATCCCCCTAGTGGGGGTGGGAATGAGCAGTTCTTC; V: TRBV20-1; D: .; length: 16; J: TRBJ2-1; size: few
CDR3: CASSPDSAASSTDTQYF; DNA: TGTGCCAGCAGTCCGGACTCCGCGGCTTCTAGCACAGATACGCAGTATTTT; V: TRBV14; D: .; length: 17; J: TRBJ2-3; size: many
CDR3: CSARVAGGPSYEQYF; DNA: TGCAGTGCTAGAGTTGCGGGAGGCCCATCCTACGAGCAGTACTTC; V: TRBV20-1; D: TRBD2; length: 15; J: TRBJ2-7; size: many